Included here is one TCR beta chain sequence, with context. This record belongs to a study of blood T cell repertoires in COVID-19. The method was immunoSEQ multiplex PCR; TCRdb's version includes in-frame clones alone and lacks a portion of them. Among about 210,000 clones, approximately 89% were seen once, and the ten largest hold around 4.8%. Losses at the gene ends were 4 bases for V and 10 bases for J; bases not matched to a gene: 10. Germline loops: CDR1 LNHDA, CDR2 SQIVND (reference sequence). The CDR3 totals 15 residues. This chain joins TRBV19 and TRBJ1-6; 7 nucleotides match TRBD1. Specimen: peripheral blood. The TCR was taken from a woman aged 40-49 years with acute or convalescent COVID-19. In DNA, the CDR3 is TGTGCCAGTAGTACCGGGGGGGGACAGAGGTCACCCCTCCACTTT. This codes for CASSTGGGQRSPLHF.